These 8 T cell receptor beta chains were sequenced from one sample in a study of CD8 T cells in Susac syndrome. With random hexamers, reverse transcription was performed on roughly 0.45 to 1 ug of RNA. TCRdb ran MiXCR on the immunoSEQ multiplex PCR reads and lists one entry per CDR3 protein. Of around 110,000 distinct CDR3 sequences in the sample, 96% were seen once. What was sequenced was CD4+ T cells from PBMCs. These receptors came from a human donor with Susac syndrome.

This clonotype appeared once. The rearrangement links TRBV12-3 or TRBV12-4 to TRBJ2-5; 8 bases are a match to TRBD2. The CDR3 contains 15 residues. Losses at the gene ends were 2 bases for V and 1 base for J; bases not matched to a gene: 3. The CDR3 region is CASSLLAGIQETQYF. As DNA, the CDR3 is TGTGCCAGCAGTTTACTAGCGGGTATCCAAGAGACCCAGTACTTC.

The V call is TRBV30, the J call TRBJ1-1, with no clear D. The CDR3 length is 11 residues. CDR1 GTSNPN and CDR2 SVGIG come from the germline V gene (reference sequence). Trimming took off 3 bases at V and 5 bases at J, with 7 bases between the two ends. The CDR3 sequence is CAWSMRTEAFF. The CDR3 DNA reads TGTGCCTGGAGCATGAGGACTGAAGCTTTCTTT. The variable domain in full, completed from reference TRBV30 and TRBJ1-1, reads SQTIHQWPATLVQPVGSPLSLECTVEGTSNPNLYWYRQAAGRGLQLLFYSVGIGQISSEVPQNLSASRPQDRQFILSSKKLLLSDSGFYLCAWSMRTEAFFGQGTRLTVV.

This clonotype showed up just once. The chain employs TRBV11-2 and TRBJ2-7; 9 bases map to TRBD1. The J segment lost 8 bases and the V segment lost 5 bases, leaving 7 bases of the junction unmatched. The CDR3 is 13 amino acids. The V gene's germline CDR1 is SGHAT and CDR2 FQNNGV. This chain's CDR3 is CASSPTDRGKQYF. The CDR3 bases are TGTGCCAGCAGCCCGACGGACAGGGGAAAGCAGTACTTC. The whole variable domain, remainder taken from reference TRBV11-2 and TRBJ2-7, is EAGVAQSPRYKIIEKRQSVAFWCNPISGHATLYWYQQILGQGPKLLIQFQNNGVVDDSQLPKDRFSAERLKGVDSTLKIQPAKLEDSAVYLCASSPTDRGKQYFGPGTRLTVT.

This sequence joins TRBV18 and TRBJ1-2, with unresolved D. V gave up 3 bases and J gave up 8 bases, with 10 bases separating them. The CDR3 is 12 residues long. Germline V gene sequence: CDR1 KGHSH, CDR2 LQKENI. DNA of the CDR3: TGTGCCAGCTCACCCTTCGGTGACGGCTACACCTTC. Translation gives CASSPFGDGYTF.

V usage is TRBV18 and J usage is TRBJ2-3; 7 nucleotides agree with TRBD2. The CDR3 runs 15 residues. The germline CDR1 and CDR2 sequences are KGHSH and LQKENI. V shed 3 bases, J shed 5 bases, and the junction held 8 bases outside the gene matches. CDR3 protein: CASSPLAGVGDTQYF. In nucleotides, the CDR3 is TGTGCCAGCTCACCCCTCGCGGGAGTTGGAGATACGCAGTATTTT.

The V call is TRBV27, the J call TRBJ1-2; no firm D call. The ends were cut back, 4 bases at V and 8 bases at J, with 14 bases in the middle. The CDR3 totals 13 residues. In germline, CDR1 is MNHEY, CDR2 SMNVEV (reference sequence). CDR3 protein: CASSSNRALGYTF. The CDR3 DNA is TGTGCCAGCAGTTCGAACCGGGCCCTCGGCTACACCTTC.

The J gene is TRBJ1-1, the V gene TRBV3-1; D is undetermined. Trimming stripped 4 bases from V and 2 bases from J, with 17 bases between. Per germline, CDR1 LGHDT and CDR2 YNNKEL (reference sequence). The CDR3 sequence is 16 residues long. The chain's CDR3 is CASSPRERIINTEAFF. The DNA for the CDR3 is TGTGCCAGCAGCCCACGGGAACGGATAATAAACACTGAAGCTTTCTTT.

The rearrangement uses TRBV2 and TRBJ2-7; D may be TRBD2 (5 bases). This CDR3 has 15 amino acids. CDR1 and CDR2 from the germline V gene are SNHLY and FYNNEI. Between the trimmed V and J ends, which lost 1 base and 2 bases, there was a span of 12 bases. The CDR3 DNA reads as TGTGCCAGCAGTGAAGGCGGCGGGCCGGCCTACGAGCAGTACTTC. Its translation: CASSEGGGPAYEQYF.